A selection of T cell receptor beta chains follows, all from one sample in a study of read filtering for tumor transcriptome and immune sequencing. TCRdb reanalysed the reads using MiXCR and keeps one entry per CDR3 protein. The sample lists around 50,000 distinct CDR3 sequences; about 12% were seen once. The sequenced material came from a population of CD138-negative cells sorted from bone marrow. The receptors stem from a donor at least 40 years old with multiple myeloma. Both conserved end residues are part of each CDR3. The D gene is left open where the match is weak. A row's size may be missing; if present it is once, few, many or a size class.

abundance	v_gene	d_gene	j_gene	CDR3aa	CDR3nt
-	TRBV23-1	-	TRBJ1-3	CASGLRSGNTIYF	TGCGCCAGCGGCCTCCGCTCTGGAAACACCATATATTTT
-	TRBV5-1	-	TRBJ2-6	CASSWLGRDSGANVLTF	TGCGCCAGCAGCTGGTTGGGAAGGGACTCTGGGGCCAACGTCCTGACTTTC
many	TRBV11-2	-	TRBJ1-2	CASTRTDSGGFGHTF	TGTGCCAGCACCCGGACAGACAGTGGGGGTTTCGGTCACACCTTC
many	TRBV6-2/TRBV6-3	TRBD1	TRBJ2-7	CASRRDRGPYEQYF	TGTGCCAGCAGAAGGGACAGGGGACCCTACGAGCAGTACTTC
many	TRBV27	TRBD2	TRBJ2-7	CASRRGLAGASYEQYF	TGTGCCAGCAGGAGGGGACTAGCGGGGGCCTCCTACGAGCAGTACTTC
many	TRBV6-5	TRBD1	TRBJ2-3	CASSYSDRSTDTQYF	TGTGCCAGCAGTTACTCGGACAGGAGCACAGATACGCAGTATTTT
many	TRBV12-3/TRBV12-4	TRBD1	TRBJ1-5	CASSPLTGARNQPQHF	TGTGCCAGCAGTCCACTAACAGGGGCTCGCAATCAGCCCCAGCATTTT
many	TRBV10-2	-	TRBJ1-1	CASSVRRNTEAFF	TGCGCCAGCAGCGTAAGGAGGAACACTGAAGCTTTCTTT
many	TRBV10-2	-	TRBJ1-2	CASSGPSANYGYTF	TGCGCCAGCAGTGGGCCTAGCGCGAACTATGGCTACACCTTC
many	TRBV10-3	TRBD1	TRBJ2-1	CATGGVRGPANEQFF	TGTGCCACCGGTGGAGTGAGGGGGCCGGCGAATGAGCAGTTCTTC
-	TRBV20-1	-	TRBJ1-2	CSATNRAFNYGYTF	TGCAGTGCTACGAACAGGGCTTTTAACTATGGCTACACCTTC
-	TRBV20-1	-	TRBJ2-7	CSARAPPAYEQYF	TGCAGTGCTAGGGCACCGCCGGCCTACGAGCAGTACTTC
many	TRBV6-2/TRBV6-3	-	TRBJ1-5	CASSSLPGRGNQPQHF	TGTGCCAGCAGTAGCCTCCCGGGACGGGGCAATCAGCCCCAGCATTTT
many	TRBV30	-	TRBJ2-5	CAWGSGLGETQYF	TGTGCCTGGGGGTCGGGGTTAGGAGAGACCCAGTACTTC
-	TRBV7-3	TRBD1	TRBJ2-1	CASSLGQWDSEQFF	TGTGCCAGCAGCTTGGGACAGTGGGACAGTGAGCAGTTCTTC
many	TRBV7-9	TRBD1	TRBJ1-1	CASSHDRVGTEAFF	TGTGCCAGCAGCCACGACAGGGTAGGGACTGAAGCTTTCTTT
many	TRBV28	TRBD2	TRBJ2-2	CASSAGGPSTGELFF	TGTGCCAGCAGCGCGGGGGGGCCCTCCACCGGGGAGCTGTTTTTT
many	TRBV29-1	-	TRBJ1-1	CSVEGGGDTEAFF	TGCAGCGTTGAGGGGGGAGGTGACACTGAAGCTTTCTTT
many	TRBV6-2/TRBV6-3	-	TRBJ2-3	CASSYGLNTQYF	TGTGCCAGCAGTTACGGTTTGAATACGCAGTATTTT
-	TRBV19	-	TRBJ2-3	CASSRTVVATDTQYF	TGTGCCAGTAGTAGGACAGTCGTCGCCACAGATACGCAGTATTTT
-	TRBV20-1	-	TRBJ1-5	CSARDFGRRNPPQHF	TGCAGTGCTAGAGATTTTGGGCGGCGGAATCCGCCCCAGCATTTT
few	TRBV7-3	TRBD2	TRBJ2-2	CASSRTSGGNTGELFF	TGTGCCAGCAGCAGGACTAGCGGGGGGAACACCGGGGAGCTGTTTTTT
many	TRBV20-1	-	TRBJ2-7	CSARDAYEQYF	TGCAGTGCTAGGGACGCCTACGAGCAGTACTTC
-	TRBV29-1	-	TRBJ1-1	CSGKQDEAFF	TGCAGCGGCAAACAGGACGAAGCTTTCTTT
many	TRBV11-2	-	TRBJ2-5	CASSLDRRDQYF	TGTGCCAGCAGCTTAGATCGGCGCGACCAGTACTTC
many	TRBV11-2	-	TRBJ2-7	CASSRPGNVGPYEQYF	TGTGCCAGCAGCCGACCGGGGAACGTCGGGCCCTACGAGCAGTACTTC
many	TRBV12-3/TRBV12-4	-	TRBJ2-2	CASSNPFSRAGELFF	TGTGCCAGCAGTAACCCCTTCTCTCGGGCCGGGGAGCTGTTTTTT
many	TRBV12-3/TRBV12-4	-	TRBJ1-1	CASSFQGPMNTEAFF	TGTGCCAGCAGTTTCCAGGGTCCCATGAACACTGAAGCTTTCTTT
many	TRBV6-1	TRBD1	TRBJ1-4	CASSQRGLNEKLFF	TGTGCCAGCAGTCAAAGGGGGCTGAATGAAAAACTGTTTTTT
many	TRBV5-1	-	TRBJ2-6	CASSLTLQGAGANVLTF	TGCGCCAGCAGCTTGACCCTACAGGGTGCCGGGGCCAACGTCCTGACTTTC
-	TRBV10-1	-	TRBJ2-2	CASSEYGTGELFF	TGCGCCAGCAGTGAGTACGGAACCGGGGAGCTGTTTTTT
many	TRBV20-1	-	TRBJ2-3	CRGAGTDTQYF	TGCAGGGGGGCCGGGACAGATACGCAGTATTTT
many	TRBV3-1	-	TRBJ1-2	CASSQAEDYGYTF	TGTGCCAGCAGCCAAGCGGAGGATTATGGCTACACCTTC
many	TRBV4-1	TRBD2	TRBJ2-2	CASSQGSGGAAGELFF	TGCGCCAGCAGCCAGGGTAGCGGGGGGGCAGCCGGGGAGCTGTTTTTT
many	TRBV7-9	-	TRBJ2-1	CASRPQGRISNEQFF	TGTGCCAGCAGACCCCAGGGGAGGATCTCCAATGAGCAGTTCTTC
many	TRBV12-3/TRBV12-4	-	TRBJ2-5	CASSLAPAKGQETQYF	TGTGCCAGCAGTTTAGCGCCGGCTAAAGGTCAAGAGACCCAGTACTTC
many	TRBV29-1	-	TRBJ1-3	CSVEDQAGTGNTIYF	TGCAGCGTTGAAGATCAGGCGGGTACAGGAAACACCATATATTTT
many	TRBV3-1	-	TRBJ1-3	CASSQETVGNTIYF	TGTGCCAGCAGCCAAGAGACAGTCGGAAACACCATATATTTT
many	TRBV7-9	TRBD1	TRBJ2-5	CAGSGGTETQYF	TGTGCCGGCTCAGGGGGTACAGAGACCCAGTACTTC
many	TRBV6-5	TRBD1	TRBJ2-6	CASGGQSSGANVLTF	TGTGCCAGCGGGGGACAGAGCTCTGGGGCCAACGTCCTGACTTTC
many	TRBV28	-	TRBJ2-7	CASKGRFTHEQYF	TGTGCCAGCAAAGGGCGTTTCACCCACGAGCAGTACTTC